This is a list of T cell receptor beta chains from one sample in a study of T cell responses to AZD1222 COVID-19 vaccine. Produced via immunoSEQ multiplex PCR; TCRdb's table is partial and in-frame only. The sample records about 190,000 clones, around 87% being singletons. Here the sequenced sample was peripheral blood, taken on day 0 of MenACWY control vaccination. These receptor sequences come from an adult in good health. CDR3s include the opening cysteine and the closing phenylalanine or tryptophan. The D gene is left open where the match is weak. The size field is filled for only some rows; it gives once, few, many or a size class.

d_gene,v_gene,abundance,j_gene,len,CDR3nt,CDR3aa
-,TRBV5-1,-,TRBJ2-1,15,TGCGCCAGCAGCTTAGAAGCGGCCTCTTACAATGAGCAGTTCTTC,CASSLEAASYNEQFF
TRBD1,TRBV7-3,few,TRBJ1-1,14,TGTGCCAGCAGCGACCCGGGACAGATGGCTGAAGCTTTCTTT,CASSDPGQMAEAFF
-,TRBV30,-,TRBJ1-5,13,TGTGCCTGGACCGCGGGGGCAGGTCAGCCCCAGCATTTT,CAWTAGAGQPQHF
TRBD1,TRBV6-4,-,TRBJ2-7,15,TGTGCCAGCAGTGACCCTCAGGACAGGCCCTACGAGCAGTACTTC,CASSDPQDRPYEQYF
-,TRBV27,-,TRBJ1-2,13,TGTGCCAGCAGTTTGGCGGCAGGGGATGGCTACACCTTC,CASSLAAGDGYTF
-,TRBV24-1,-,TRBJ1-5,13,TGTGCCACCAGTGCCTGGGGGGATCAGCCCCAGCATTTT,CATSAWGDQPQHF
TRBD1,TRBV11-3,-,TRBJ2-2,15,TGTGCCAGCAGCTGGGGGACAGACAACACCGGGGAGCTGTTTTTT,CASSWGTDNTGELFF
-,TRBV27,once,TRBJ1-5,16,TGTGCCAGCAGTTTATCCGCTGGTTATAGCAATCAGCCCCAGCATTTT,CASSLSAGYSNQPQHF
TRBD1,TRBV11-2,once,TRBJ2-1,16,TGTGCCAGCAGCTTAGATCCCTACAGGGGGACCAATGAGCAGTTCTTC,CASSLDPYRGTNEQFF
-,TRBV12-3/TRBV12-4,-,TRBJ2-7,13,TGTGCCAGCAAGGCCCAGATGTCCTACGAGCAGTACTTC,CASKAQMSYEQYF
TRBD1,TRBV7-6,-,TRBJ2-7,16,TGTGCCAGCAGCTTAGACCCGACAGGGGGGAACTACGAGCAGTACTTC,CASSLDPTGGNYEQYF
TRBD1,TRBV9,-,TRBJ1-2,15,TGTGCCAGCAGCGTGGACGGAGGGACAGACTATGGCTACACCTTC,CASSVDGGTDYGYTF
TRBD2,TRBV10-3,-,TRBJ2-3,19,TGTGCCATCAGTGAGGCTCTCATTCTAGCGGGGAAAGGAGCGGATACGCAGTATTTT,CAISEALILAGKGADTQYF
-,TRBV3-1/TRBV3-2,-,TRBJ2-1,17,TGTGCCAGCAGCCCGACGGCCGAAGGTTTAACCTACAATGAGCAGTTCTTC,CASSPTAEGLTYNEQFF
-,TRBV5-6,once,TRBJ2-1,15,TGTGCCAGCAGCTTGGTTGCGCGGGGTTACAATGAGCAGTTCTTC,CASSLVARGYNEQFF
TRBD1,TRBV28,-,TRBJ2-7,16,TGTGCCAGCAGCGGGGTACAGGGGAAAGGATCCTACGAGCAGTACTTC,CASSGVQGKGSYEQYF
-,TRBV11-3,-,TRBJ2-2,17,TGTGCCAGCAGCTTTTCTCCCGGCGCCGCGAACACCGGGGAGCTGTTTTTT,CASSFSPGAANTGELFF
-,TRBV6-4,-,TRBJ1-6,13,TGTGCCAGCAGTGACTCCCTTAATTCACCCCTCCACTTT,CASSDSLNSPLHF
-,TRBV7-2,-,TRBJ2-7,14,TGTGCCAGCAGTCCAACCGGGGGCTACTACGAGCAGTACTTC,CASSPTGGYYEQYF
TRBD2,TRBV5-1,-,TRBJ2-7,15,TGCGCCAGCAGCTCGGGCGGGAGCGAGACCTACGAGCAGTACTTC,CASSSGGSETYEQYF
TRBD1,TRBV7-9,-,TRBJ1-2,16,TGTGCCAGCAGCACTGACAGGGGGCCTTTGTTGTTTGGCTACACCTTC,CASSTDRGPLLFGYTF
-,TRBV6-5,-,TRBJ1-1,14,TGTGCCAGCAGCTTGGGACGGCTGAACACTGAAGCTTTCTTT,CASSLGRLNTEAFF
-,TRBV7-9,-,TRBJ1-6,15,TGTGCCAGCAGCTTAGAGTCAGGAATGGATTCACCCCTCCACTTT,CASSLESGMDSPLHF
TRBD2,TRBV6-1,-,TRBJ2-5,15,TGTGCCAGCAGTGAAGGGCCTAGCGGGCAAGAGACCCAGTACTTC,CASSEGPSGQETQYF
-,TRBV15,-,TRBJ2-1,15,TGTGCCACCAGCAGAGTTGAGGGGGGATACAATGAGCAGTTCTTC,CATSRVEGGYNEQFF
-,TRBV19,-,TRBJ2-6,15,TGTGCCAGTAGTTCTCAGTCCTCTGGGGCCAACGTCCTGACTTTC,CASSSQSSGANVLTF
TRBD2,TRBV11-3,few,TRBJ2-3,15,TGTGCCAGCAGCTTATCTAGCGGGACCGCAGATACGCAGTATTTT,CASSLSSGTADTQYF
-,TRBV10-2,-,TRBJ2-3,15,TGCGCCAGCGGAGAAGGTCCAGAGGACACAGATACGCAGTATTTT,CASGEGPEDTDTQYF
-,TRBV6-5,once,TRBJ2-4,13,TGTGCCAGCATTTGGTGGGTAAAAAACATTCAGTACTTC,CASIWWVKNIQYF
-,TRBV29-1,few,TRBJ2-6,14,TGCAGCGCGAGATCAGGGGCTGGGGCCAACGTCCTGACTTTC,CSARSGAGANVLTF
-,TRBV5-4,-,TRBJ2-2,15,TGTGCCAGCAGCTTGGGTTCAGGACGCACCGGGGAGCTGTTTTTT,CASSLGSGRTGELFF
-,TRBV6-6,few,TRBJ1-1,13,TGTGCCAGCAGTTACGGTTTGGGGACTGAAGCTTTCTTT,CASSYGLGTEAFF
-,TRBV6-5,-,TRBJ1-1,15,TGTGCCAGCAGGACCACAGGGTTCCTGAACACTGAAGCTTTCTTT,CASRTTGFLNTEAFF